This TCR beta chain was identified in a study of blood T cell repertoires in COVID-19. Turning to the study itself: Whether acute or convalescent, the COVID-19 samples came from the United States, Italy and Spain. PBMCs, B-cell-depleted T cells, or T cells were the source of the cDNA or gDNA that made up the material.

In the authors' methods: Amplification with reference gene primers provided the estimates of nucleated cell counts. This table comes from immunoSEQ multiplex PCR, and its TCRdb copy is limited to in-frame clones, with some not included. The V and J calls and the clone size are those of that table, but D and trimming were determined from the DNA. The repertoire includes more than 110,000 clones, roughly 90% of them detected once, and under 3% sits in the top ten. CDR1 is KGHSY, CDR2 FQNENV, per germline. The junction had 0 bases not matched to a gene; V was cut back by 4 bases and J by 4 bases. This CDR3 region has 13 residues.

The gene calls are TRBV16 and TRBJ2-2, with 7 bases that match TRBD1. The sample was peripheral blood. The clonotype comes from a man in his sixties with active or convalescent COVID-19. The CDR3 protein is CASSRQGTGELFF. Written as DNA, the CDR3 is TGTGCCAGCAGCCGACAGGGCACCGGGGAGCTGTTTTTT. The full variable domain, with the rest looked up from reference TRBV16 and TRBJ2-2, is GEEVAQTPKHLVRGEGQKAKLYCAPIKGHSYVFWYQQVLKNEFKFLISFQNENVFDETGMPKERFSAKCLPNSPCSLEIQATKLEDSAVYFCASSRQGTGELFFGEGSRLTVL.